This passage covers 3 T cell receptor beta chains from one sample sequenced in a study of breast tumors, draining lymph nodes, adjacent tissues (dated by TCRdb to 2016 to 2017). Library method: multiplex PCR. These reads were obtained on an Illumina HiSeq 2000. TCRdb reprocessed the public reads (quality trimming at Q25 with fastp, clone calling with MiXCR) and kept in-frame beta chains. Merged by CDR3 protein, the rows form single entries marked with the most common genes and DNA. The sample yields about 170,000 distinct CDR3 sequences; around a third were counted once. The ten largest make up 3% to 4% of the sample. Lymph node samples came from the axillary draining lymph nodes of breast cancer patients. The specimen was axillary lymph node tissue. All receptors come from a female donor with breast cancer. Some clones in this sample may be carry-over from other donors' samples.

This clonotype was seen repeatedly, ten times or more. This chain joins TRBV29-1 and TRBJ2-6, with D unresolved. The CDR3 consists of 13 residues. Germline V gene lookup returns CDR1 SQVTM and CDR2 ANQGSEA. Trimming cost V 7 bases and J 2 bases, with 9 bases left between them. CDR3 bases: TGCAGCGCGCAAGGGCCTGGGGCCAACGTCCTGACTTTC. Translation gives CSAQGPGANVLTF.

This clonotype came up many times. The chain couples TRBV5-8 to TRBJ2-2; perhaps TRBD1 as D (6 bases). The germline CDR1 and CDR2 sequences are SGHTS and YDEGEE. V was clipped by 4 bases and J by 8 bases, with 18 bases between them. The CDR3 is 15 residues long. CDR3 protein: CASSLAVQGGGELFF. CDR3 DNA sequence: TGTGCCAGCAGCCTTGCGGTACAGGGCGGAGGGGAGCTGTTTTTT.

The chain joins TRBV6-6 to TRBJ1-1, with D unclear. Per the germline V gene, CDR1 is MNHNY and CDR2 is SVGAGI (reference sequence). V lost 3 bases and J lost 10, with 6 bases in between. The length of the CDR3 is 10 residues. In DNA form, the CDR3 reads TGTGCCAGCAGTTATATGGGAGCTTTCTTT. As protein: CASSYMGAFF.